This entry lists 8 T cell receptor beta chains sequenced from one sample in a study of read filtering for tumor transcriptome and immune sequencing. This library used around 400 ng RNA and molecular barcoded adaptors spanning alpha/delta and beta/gamma chains. Each CDR3 protein is one row after TCRdb ran MiXCR on the reads. Of 48,000 or so distinct CDR3 sequences listed, roughly 19% are singletons. The source material was a population of CD138-negative cells sorted from bone marrow. These receptors came from a donor at least 40 years old with multiple myeloma.

This clonotype was picked up a small number of times. The rearrangement links TRBV7-2 to TRBJ2-7; D is possibly TRBD1 or TRBD2 (5 bases each). CDR3 length equals 14 residues. Trimming took off 4 bases at V and 2 bases at J, with 12 bases between the two ends. Germline V gene lookup returns CDR1 SGHTA and CDR2 FQGNSA. CDR3 in amino acids: CASSSMRGPYEQYF. The CDR3 region has the DNA TGTGCCAGCAGCTCGATGAGGGGCCCCTACGAGCAGTACTTC.

As concerns this clonotype: No conserved phenylalanine or tryptophan is present at the end of the CDR3, so a read error is the likely explanation. The DNA is left out, because the CDR3 cannot be placed on it with certainty; the CDR3 is given as TCRdb lists it. The V call is TRBV29-1, the J call TRBJ2-2; the table's D call of TRBD1 was not tested on the DNA. The V gene's germline CDR1 is SQVTM and CDR2 ANQGSEA. The CDR3 region is 15 residues in length, termini included. CDR3 sequence: CSVTPGSTNTGELLS.

As to this clonotype: A much larger clone differs by one base, so this may be a read error. The rearrangement uses TRBV6-6 and TRBJ2-1; a weak D match, TRBD2 (6 bases). Trimming left V 2 bases short and J 5 bases short, with 10 bases between. The CDR3 contains 14 residues. CDR1 MNHNY and CDR2 SVGAGI come from the germline V gene (reference sequence). This CDR3 reads CASSYTDYNNEQFF. The CDR3 DNA reads TGTGCCAGCAGTTACACGGACTACAACAATGAGCAGTTCTTC.

In its sample, this clonotype was seen many times. The chain employs TRBV29-1 and TRBJ2-1, with unresolved D. This CDR3 is built from 15 residues. Trimming left V 2 bases short and J 8 bases short, with 19 bases between. Germline V CDR1 and CDR2: SQVTM, ANQGSEA. The CDR3 spells CSVERQREWTDEQFF. In DNA form, the CDR3 reads TGCAGCGTTGAAAGGCAGAGAGAGTGGACCGATGAGCAGTTCTTC.

This clonotype has a count of ten or more. V and J are TRBV29-1 and TRBJ1-1, with D tentatively TRBD1 (6 bases). Trimming took off 3 bases at V and 5 bases at J, with 13 bases between the two ends. CDR1 SQVTM and CDR2 ANQGSEA come from the germline V gene. This CDR3 region has 13 residues. The CDR3 coding sequence is TGCAGCGTTGACGAGCCTGGGACAACTGAAGCTTTCTTT. Residues: CSVDEPGTTEAFF.

This clonotype was seen ten or more times. CDR3 region: CASSLTPGATGHYEQYF. CDR3 bases: TGTGCCAGCAGTTTAACCCCAGGGGCCACCGGGCACTACGAGCAGTACTTC. The chain employs TRBV28 and TRBJ2-7; D may be TRBD1 (6 bases). Germline lookup yields CDR1 MDHEN and CDR2 SYDVKM. The CDR3 totals 17 residues. Trimming left V 2 bases short and J 3 bases short, with 20 bases between.

The chain recombines TRBV20-1 with TRBJ2-2; a weak D match, TRBD2 (5 bases). Germline V gives CDR1 DFQATT, CDR2 SNEGSKA (reference sequence). There are 12 residues in the CDR3. Trimming took off 7 bases at V and 6 bases at J, with 12 bases between the two ends. CDR3 in DNA: TGCAGTGGTTATGAGGGAGCCGGGGAGCTGTTTTTT. It yields the protein CSGYEGAGELFF.

This clonotype was recorded a few times. A much larger clone differs from this one at a single base, so this may be a read error. CDR3 residues: CSARHQSGYEQYF. CDR3 in DNA: TGCAGTGCTCGACACCAGAGTGGTTACGAGCAGTACTTC. This chain connects TRBV20-1 to TRBJ2-7; no definite D call. V lost 5 bases, J lost 4 bases, and 15 bases lay in between. CDR1 is DFQATT, CDR2 SNEGSKA, per germline (reference sequence). The CDR3 sequence is 13 residues long.